These 17 T cell receptor beta chains were sequenced from one sample in a study of blood T cell repertoires in COVID-19. Using immunoSEQ multiplex PCR, the repertoire was profiled, and TCRdb retains in-frame clones only, with some absent. The sample contains approximately 210,000 clones, roughly four fifths of which appear only once. Sequencing input: peripheral blood. These receptor sequences come from a woman in her thirties or forties with acute or convalescent COVID-19.

The V and J genes are TRBV27 and TRBJ2-3; 7 bases are a match to TRBD2. The germline CDR1 and CDR2 sequences are MNHEY and SMNVEV (reference sequence). Trimming removed 2 bases from V and 4 bases from J; junction bases left unmatched: 12. This CDR3 region has 17 residues. CDR3 region: CASSLSLAAWGADTQYF. The CDR3 nucleotides are TGTGCCAGCAGTTTAAGTCTAGCGGCCTGGGGTGCAGATACGCAGTATTTT.

V gene TRBV4-1 combines with J gene TRBJ2-1; 9 bases line up with TRBD2. CDR1 is MGHRA, CDR2 YSYEKL, per germline. The CDR3 spans 19 residues. Unmatched junction bases numbered 10, after V lost 1 base and J lost 0 bases. As DNA, the CDR3 is TGCGCCAGCAGCCAAGGATTCGGGGCGGGAGGGAGCTCCTACAATGAGCAGTTCTTC. Amino acid sequence: CASSQGFGAGGSSYNEQFF.

The chain is built from TRBV5-1 and TRBJ2-1; 7 nucleotides line up with TRBD2. The V gene's germline CDR1 is SGHRS and CDR2 YFSETQ. CDR3 length: 14 residues. Trimming at V came to 3 bases and at J to 0 bases, leaving 0 bases not matched to a gene. In nucleotides, the CDR3 is TGCGCCAGCAGCTGGGACTACTCCTACAATGAGCAGTTCTTC. This gives the protein CASSWDYSYNEQFF.

The chain links TRBV7-2 to TRBJ1-2, with 8 bases aligning to TRBD1. The V segment lost 4 bases and the J segment 0 bases; nucleotides outside the gene matches: 7. Germline values: CDR1 SGHTA, CDR2 FQGNSA. The CDR3 runs to 16 residues. The CDR3 here is CASSSRTGLANYGYTF. The CDR3 nucleotides read TGTGCCAGCAGCTCCCGGACAGGGTTAGCTAACTATGGCTACACCTTC.

The DNA for the CDR3 is TGTGCCAGCAGTGCGACAGGGGGCTTGGGCGGCTACACCTTC. Translation: CASSATGGLGGYTF. V gene TRBV2 combines with J gene TRBJ1-2, with 10 positions matching TRBD1. The junction had 7 bases not matched to a gene; V was cut back by 4 bases and J by 8 bases. In germline, CDR1 is SNHLY, CDR2 FYNNEI. This CDR3 is built from 14 residues.

This rearrangement joins TRBV7-7 to TRBJ2-7, with 12 bases lining up with TRBD1. Trimming at V came to 5 bases and at J to 1 base, leaving 3 bases not matched to a gene. CDR1 and CDR2 from the germline V gene are SSHAT and FNYEAQ (reference sequence). The CDR3 totals 15 residues. The CDR3 nucleotides read TGTGCCAGCAGCCAGGGACAGGGGGCTTCCTACGAGCAGTACTTC. The encoded protein is CASSQGQGASYEQYF.

This clone was seen only once. The V and J genes are TRBV12-3 or TRBV12-4 and TRBJ1-2; D gene unclear. The CDR3 runs 13 residues. V was cut by 5 bases and J by 2 bases, with 9 bases left in between. The CDR3 loop reads CASSLQPNYGYTF. DNA of the CDR3: TGTGCCAGCAGTCTACAGCCGAACTATGGCTACACCTTC.

The chain is built from TRBV6-5 and TRBJ1-4, with D tentatively TRBD1 (6 bases). Trimming stripped 2 bases from V and 3 bases from J, with 13 bases between. The CDR3 contains 16 residues. The germline V gene encodes CDR1 MNHEY and CDR2 SVGAGI. The CDR3: CASSYGAGASNEKLFF. Here the CDR3 DNA reads TGTGCCAGCAGTTACGGGGCGGGGGCTTCTAATGAAAAACTGTTTTTT.

V gene TRBV4-1 combines with J gene TRBJ2-1; a weak D match, TRBD2 (6 bases). This CDR3 spans 12 amino acids. Trimming shortened V by 4 bases and J by 7 bases, and 8 bases separated the two germline ends. CDR1 and CDR2 from the germline V gene are MGHRA and YSYEKL. CDR3 loop: CASSLGGNEQFF. The CDR3 DNA is TGCGCCAGCAGCCTCGGAGGGAATGAGCAGTTCTTC.

This clone was seen a single time. This sequence joins TRBV6-2 or TRBV6-3 and TRBJ2-7, with D tentatively TRBD2 (6 bases). The ends were cut back, 6 bases at V and 6 bases at J, with 12 bases in the middle. The CDR3 has 12 amino acids. Germline assignment: CDR1 MNHEY and CDR2 SVGEGT. The CDR3 bases are TGTGCCAGCAGCCAGGACGGGGGCGAGCAGTACTTC. Translating it yields CASSQDGGEQYF.

This chain links TRBV11-2 with TRBJ2-5; D is possibly TRBD1 (5 bases). V shed 0 bases and J shed 7 bases, with 21 bases lying between them. The germline V gene has CDR1 SGHAT and CDR2 FQNNGV. The CDR3 has 17 residues. The CDR3 protein is CASSLDLYRSPTRTQYF. The CDR3 DNA reads TGTGCCAGCAGCTTAGATCTGTACAGGTCTCCCACTCGGACCCAGTACTTC.

This rearrangement joins TRBV27 to TRBJ2-1, with 10 nucleotides matching TRBD2. Per germline, CDR1 MNHEY and CDR2 SMNVEV (reference sequence). V shed 0 bases and J 2 bases; nucleotides not matched to a gene: 7. CDR3 length: 18 amino acids. CDR3 in amino acids: CASSLSAPGLATYNEQFF. For the CDR3, the DNA is TGTGCCAGCAGTTTATCCGCCCCGGGACTAGCGACCTACAATGAGCAGTTCTTC.

V gene TRBV3-1 (or the pseudogene TRBV3-2) combines with J gene TRBJ2-3; maybe TRBD2 (5 bases). This CDR3 contains 14 residues. Looked up from germline, CDR1 is LGHDT and CDR2 is YNNKEL (reference sequence). V was pared by 0 bases and J by 1 base, with 5 bases between. The DNA for the CDR3 is TGTGCCAGCAGCCAAGAACTAGGCACAGATACGCAGTATTTT. Its protein product is CASSQELGTDTQYF.

V usage is TRBV21-1 and J usage is TRBJ2-1; the table's D gene call, TRBD2, was not cross checked with the DNA. TRBV21-1 is a documented pseudogene. This CDR3 contains 18 residues. The CDR3 is CASSKGSSGRAPDNEQFF. For the CDR3, the DNA is TGTGCCAGCAGCAAAGGTAGTAGCGGGAGGGCACCCGACAATGAGCAGTTCTTC.

The gene calls are TRBV28 and TRBJ2-7; D is perhaps TRBD1 (6 bases). This CDR3 spans 17 amino acids. Germline-derived CDR1 and CDR2 are MDHEN and SYDVKM. V lost 3 bases, J lost 3 bases, and 21 bases lay in between. The CDR3 DNA reads as TGTGCCAGCAGTTTCCAGCGTGACAGGTCCCAAAACTACGAGCAGTACTTC. This translates into CASSFQRDRSQNYEQYF.

The chain has TRBV7-9 and TRBJ2-1; 7 nucleotides line up with TRBD2. Trimming cost V 2 bases and J 1 base; bases outside gene matches: 8. Germline CDR1 reads SEHNR; CDR2 reads FQNEAQ (reference sequence). The CDR3 runs 17 residues. CDR3 sequence: CASSLFSSSGSYNEQFF. The CDR3 nucleotides read TGTGCCAGCAGCTTATTTTCAAGTAGCGGGTCCTACAATGAGCAGTTCTTC.

This chain connects TRBV19 to TRBJ1-1; no clear D. V lost 1 base to trimming and J lost 3 bases, with 9 bases between them. The CDR3 covers 14 residues. Germline V gives CDR1 LNHDA, CDR2 SQIVND (reference sequence). CDR3 DNA sequence: TGTGCCAGTAGTATAGGGCGGGCGGACACTGAAGCTTTCTTT. Protein product: CASSIGRADTEAFF.